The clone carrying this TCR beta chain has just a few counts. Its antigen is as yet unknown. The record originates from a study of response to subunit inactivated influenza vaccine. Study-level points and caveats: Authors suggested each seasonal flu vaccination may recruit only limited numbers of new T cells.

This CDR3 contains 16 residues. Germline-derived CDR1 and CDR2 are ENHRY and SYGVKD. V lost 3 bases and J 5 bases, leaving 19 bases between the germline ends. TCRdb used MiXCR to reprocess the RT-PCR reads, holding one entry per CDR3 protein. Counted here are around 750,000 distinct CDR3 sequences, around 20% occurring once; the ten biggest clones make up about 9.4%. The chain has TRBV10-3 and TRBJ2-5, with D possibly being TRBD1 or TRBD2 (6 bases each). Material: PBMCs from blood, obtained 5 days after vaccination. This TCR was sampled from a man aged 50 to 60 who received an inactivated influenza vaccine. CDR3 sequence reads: CAISDPPGGGIETQYF. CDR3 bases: TGTGCCATCAGTGACCCTCCCGGGGGCGGGATCGAGACCCAGTACTTC.